The TCR beta chain described here comes from a study of blood T cell repertoires in COVID-19 (dated by TCRdb to 2019 to 2021). About the study as a whole: Collaborator samples came from the United States, Italy and Spain and covered acute and convalescent phases of COVID-19. The prospective study material was composed of cDNA or gDNA derived from T cells, B-cell-depleted T cells, or PBMCs. The dataset comprised deeply sampled blood TCRbeta repertoires from subjects exposed to, actively infected with, or recovered from COVID-19. The repertoires were made available in a free public database intended to serve as a resource for research on the immune response to SARS-CoV-2. Samples were obtained from the ongoing ImmuneRACE study (first 160 participants) and from 1,000 to 1,500 subjects provided by 6 global collaborators. The sample metadata nearly always contained a de-identified subject ID, COVID-19 status, age in years and sex. Where available, HLA class I and class II types were obtained from metadata supplied by the sample provider rather than from assay-based typing. Broad study findings and their caveats: How much clinical and demographic metadata was included differed by source and by participant, and the metadata was provided uncurated.

Concerning this clone itself: The clone's antigen remains unknown. The record has no base qualities; no much larger clone is one base away.

One collaborating source in Seattle enrolled patients while the patients were actively infected and followed the patients over time throughout the course of disease. Collaborating institutions collected whole blood in K2EDTA tubes following their own protocols. For TCRbeta analysis, collaborators shipped samples as frozen whole blood, isolated PBMCs, or DNA extracted from either of those sample types. The immunoSEQ Assay, a bias-controlled multiplex PCR, was used to amplify TCRbeta CDR3 regions from genomic DNA. As for the original processing: The number of nucleated cells in each sample was estimated by amplification of reference gene primers within the assay. To quantify the absolute abundance of each unique TCRbeta CDR3 rearrangement, sequence reads were collapsed and filtered. For each sample, productive Simpson clonality was calculated as the square root of Simpson's diversity index over productive rearrangements. The immuneACCESS repertoire file appears here via TCRdb, limited to in-frame rearrangements. These files lack a portion of the clones; in checked studies, under half of the deficit traces to unresolved V genes, and the cause of the others is not known. V and J calls and clone size are copied from that table; D and trimming were computed from the DNA. Recorded for this sample are approximately 290,000 clones; 90% to 95% of them occurred a single time. The top ten clones comprise approximately 2% of the sample.

This receptor was obtained from a woman under 40 with COVID-19, enrolled during active disease. What was sequenced was peripheral blood.

Read as DNA, the sequence is TGTGCCAGCAGCCCGATACCGGGACTGCTCACTGAAGCTTTCTTT. Its coded protein is CASSPIPGLLTEAFF. The receptor chain draws on TRBV11-2 and TRBJ1-1, and possibly TRBD1, on 5 matching bases. V loses 5 bases of germline sequence and J loses 4 bases, and the interval between the two ends is 17 bases. CDR1 SGHAT and CDR2 FQNNGV are derived from the germline V gene. The CDR3 has 15 amino acids, counting the end cysteine and phenylalanine. The CDR3 DNA has 45 bases and is translated from base 1.